The 32 T cell receptor beta chains in this list originate from one sample, sequenced in a study of blood T cell repertoires in COVID-19 (dated by TCRdb to between 2020 and 2021). Libraries were constructed by the immunoSEQ multiplex PCR assay. Sourced from immuneACCESS, this table was stored by TCRdb with only in-frame sequences that have V and J called. A share of the clones is absent; for the studies checked, an unresolved V gene accounts for under half, and the remainder has no known explanation. In this sample the table shows approximately 360,000 clones, roughly 90% of which occur a single time. The ten biggest clones cover more than 0.9% of the sample. The sequencing sample was made of PBMCs or T cells enriched from blood (not recorded which). The source of these receptors is a woman younger than 45 with acute COVID-19.

The chain employs TRBV9 and TRBJ2-7; 9 bases are shared with TRBD1. V dropped 6 bases and J dropped 2; count of bases not matched to a gene: 6. The CDR3 is 14 amino acids. Germline-derived CDR1 and CDR2 are SGDLS and YYNGEE. CDR3 residues: CASNAGTGPYEQYF. The CDR3 nucleotides are TGTGCCAGCAACGCCGGGACAGGGCCCTACGAGCAGTACTTC.

This sequence joins TRBV27 and TRBJ1-1, with 10 bases identical to TRBD1. In germline, CDR1 is MNHEY, CDR2 SMNVEV (reference sequence). The V gene end was trimmed by 1 base and the J gene end by 1 base; junction bases not matched to a gene: 3. The CDR3 is 16 amino acids. The CDR3 DNA reads TGTGCCAGCAGTTTATGGCGGGACAGGGGGAACACTGAAGCTTTCTTT. It specifies CASSLWRDRGNTEAFF.

The CDR3 DNA reads as TGTGCCAGCAGCCCCAGACTAGCGGGGTCCTACGAGCAGTACTTC. Protein product: CASSPRLAGSYEQYF. This chain connects TRBV6-5 to TRBJ2-7, with 11 bases identical to TRBD2. V lost 6 bases, J lost 1 base, and 5 bases stayed unmatched. Germline CDR1 reads MNHEY; CDR2 reads SVGAGI. The CDR3 contains 15 residues.

CDR3 DNA: TGCGCCAGCAGCTTCGACAGGGGGAAGACCTACAATGAGCAGTTCTTC. Encoded protein: CASSFDRGKTYNEQFF. This sequence joins TRBV5-1 and TRBJ2-1; 9 nucleotides line up with TRBD1. CDR1 is SGHRS, CDR2 YFSETQ, per germline. The CDR3 covers 16 residues. Losses at the gene ends were 2 bases for V and 2 bases for J; bases not matched to a gene: 5.

The genes are TRBV7-6 and TRBJ2-1; tentative D call: TRBD2 (6 bases). The germline CDR1 and CDR2 sequences are SGHVS and FNYEAQ. The V gene lost 1 base and the J gene lost 1 base, with 11 bases spanning the gap. The CDR3 sequence is 16 residues long. CDR3 sequence: CASSLGSLASYNEQFF. The CDR3 nucleotides read TGTGCCAGCAGCTTAGGTTCTCTAGCGTCCTACAATGAGCAGTTCTTC.

This clone was counted only a few times. The chain links TRBV27 to TRBJ2-2; D call uncertain. Germline V gene sequence: CDR1 MNHEY, CDR2 SMNVEV (reference sequence). Trimming removed 8 bases from V and 1 base from J, with 11 bases in between. The CDR3 is made up of 14 amino acids. CDR3 protein: CASQTYRNTGELFF. The CDR3 DNA reads as TGTGCCAGCCAAACTTACAGGAACACCGGGGAGCTGTTTTTT.

The V gene is TRBV18, the J gene TRBJ1-1, with a possible D match to TRBD1 (5 bases). Looked up from germline, CDR1 is KGHSH and CDR2 is LQKENI. The germline V and J ends were trimmed by 3 bases and 1 base, with 15 bases remaining between them. This CDR3 has 16 residues. The CDR3: CASSPDVVRANTEAFF. CDR3 coding DNA: TGTGCCAGCTCACCCGACGTTGTCAGGGCGAACACTGAAGCTTTCTTT.

The CDR3 region has the DNA TGTGCCAGCAACAGGGATAGGACTGAAGCTTTCTTT. Its protein is CASNRDRTEAFF. The genes are TRBV2 and TRBJ1-1, with D perhaps matching TRBD1 (6 bases). The germline CDR1 and CDR2 sequences are SNHLY and FYNNEI. This CDR3 region has 12 residues. V lost 7 bases to trimming and J lost 5 bases, with 11 bases between them.

This sequence joins TRBV7-3 and TRBJ2-2, with TRBD1 matching over 8 bases. The germline V gene has CDR1 SGHTA and CDR2 FQGTGA. The CDR3 covers 15 residues. The V and J ends lost 5 bases and 5 bases, in that order; junction bases with no gene match: 7. The CDR3 DNA is TGTGCCAGCAGCCTCAGGGGGCAGTTTACCGGGGAGCTGTTTTTT. Its protein product is CASSLRGQFTGELFF.

This chain uses TRBV27 with TRBJ1-2; 8 bases are a match to TRBD1. This CDR3 contains 18 residues. V was clipped by 3 bases and J by 2 bases; unmatched bases: 14. Germline V gene data show CDR1 as MNHEY and CDR2 as SMNVEV (reference sequence). CDR3 loop: CASSFLRQGKESNYGYTF. CDR3 nucleotides: TGTGCCAGCAGTTTCCTACGACAGGGGAAGGAGTCCAACTATGGCTACACCTTC.

This clone was observed a handful of times. The chain joins TRBV3-1 (or the pseudogene TRBV3-2) to TRBJ2-7, with a possible D match to TRBD2 (6 bases). From germline, CDR1 is LGHDT and CDR2 YNNKEL (reference sequence). This CDR3 is 14 amino acids long. V lost 0 bases and J 1 base, leaving 7 bases between the germline ends. CDR3 in DNA: TGTGCCAGCAGCCAAGATCGGGGGTCCTACGAGCAGTACTTC. Protein sequence: CASSQDRGSYEQYF.

The CDR3 bases are TGCGCCAGCAGCTTGCAGGGGTCGAGCAATGAGCAGTTCTTC. This gives the protein CASSLQGSSNEQFF. V and J are TRBV5-1 and TRBJ2-1; maybe TRBD1 (6 bases). With 1 base removed from V and 6 bases from J, the gap between germline ends came to 11 bases. The CDR3 extends over 14 amino acids. Germline V gives CDR1 SGHRS, CDR2 YFSETQ.

The V gene is TRBV5-5, the J gene TRBJ1-1; D gene ambiguous. V shed 7 bases and J shed 6 bases, with 16 bases lying between them. This CDR3 has 13 amino acids. The germline gives CDR1 SGHKS, CDR2 YYEKEE (reference sequence). The CDR3 DNA follows: TGTGCCAGCCTCTTGGCTGAGATCTCTGAAGCTTTCTTT. It is translated as CASLLAEISEAFF.

The rearrangement uses TRBV7-2 and TRBJ2-5; a possible D gene is TRBD1 (7 bases). The germline V gene encodes CDR1 SGHTA and CDR2 FQGNSA. V was shortened by 0 bases and J by 8 bases, with 19 bases between the two germline ends. The CDR3 is 16 residues long. CDR3 in DNA: TGTGCCAGCAGCTTAGCCCGCGGGACAGACCCAGGAACCCAGTACTTC. The encoded protein is CASSLARGTDPGTQYF.

The CDR3 coding sequence is TGTGCCAGCAGCCAAGATTGGCAGGGTGGATATGGTGCAGATACGCAGTATTTT. This translates into CASSQDWQGGYGADTQYF. The chain uses TRBV3-1 (or the pseudogene TRBV3-2) and TRBJ2-3, with D possibly being TRBD1 (5 bases). Germline CDR1 reads LGHDT; CDR2 reads YNNKEL (reference sequence). V was cut by 0 bases and J by 4 bases, with 20 bases left in between. This CDR3 comprises 18 residues.

V is TRBV9 and J is TRBJ2-2; D perhaps matches TRBD2 (6 bases). The CDR3 totals 17 residues. V was shortened by 3 bases and J by 4 bases, with 19 bases between the two germline ends. Germline CDR1 reads SGDLS; CDR2 reads YYNGEE. The CDR3 here is CASSARVGGLSTGELFF. The CDR3 DNA follows: TGTGCCAGCAGCGCCCGTGTCGGGGGTCTTAGCACCGGGGAGCTGTTTTTT.

The rearrangement uses TRBV30 and TRBJ1-5; D possibly corresponds to TRBD1 (6 bases). V was pared by 3 bases and J by 1 base, with 7 bases between. This CDR3 contains 13 residues. Per germline, CDR1 GTSNPN and CDR2 SVGIG (reference sequence). CDR3 nucleotides: TGTGCCTGGAGAGGACAGAGCAATCAGCCCCAGCATTTT. Translated, it gives CAWRGQSNQPQHF.

This chain connects TRBV6-1 to TRBJ1-1; D is undetermined. CDR1 MNHNS and CDR2 SASEGT come from the germline V gene. Trimming removed 0 bases at V and 7 bases at J, with 21 bases between. This CDR3 region has 17 residues. The CDR3, as DNA: TGTGCCAGCAGTGAAGCACGACCGTCCGGGTTAAGGATTGAAGCTTTCTTT. It codes for CASSEARPSGLRIEAFF.

The V call is TRBV15, the J call TRBJ1-5, with D unresolved. Per the germline V gene, CDR1 is LNHNV and CDR2 is YYDKDF (reference sequence). CDR3 length equals 12 residues. Trimming shortened V by 0 bases and J by 11 bases, and 8 bases separated the two germline ends. CDR3 sequence: CATSRDRVSQHF. The CDR3 DNA reads as TGTGCCACCAGCAGAGATCGAGTTTCCCAGCATTTT.

The chain carries TRBV5-1 and TRBJ1-2; D ambiguous. V was trimmed by 0 bases and J by 2 bases, leaving 5 bases between them. The CDR3 spans 13 residues. CDR1 is SGHRS and CDR2 is YFSETQ in the germline V gene. The DNA of the CDR3 is TGCGCCAGCAGCTTGGACAAGAACTATGGCTACACCTTC. As protein: CASSLDKNYGYTF.

The V gene is TRBV3-1 (or the pseudogene TRBV3-2), the J gene TRBJ2-2; no reliable D call. Trimming pared 8 bases from V and 6 bases from J, leaving 10 bases between. The CDR3 length is 12 residues. Germline-derived CDR1 and CDR2 are LGHDT and YNNKEL (reference sequence). The CDR3 sequence: CASSHRAGELFF. The CDR3 nucleotides are TGTGCCAGCTCCCACCGGGCCGGGGAGCTGTTTTTT.

J is TRBJ2-7 and V is TRBV5-1; the D gene is possibly TRBD2 (5 bases). The CDR3 runs to 15 residues. The germline V gene has CDR1 SGHRS and CDR2 YFSETQ. V lost 0 bases and J 1 base, leaving 11 bases between the germline ends. The CDR3 reads CASSLAPGVSYEQYF. CDR3 DNA sequence: TGCGCCAGCAGCTTGGCCCCCGGGGTTTCCTACGAGCAGTACTTC.

The V and J genes are TRBV6-5 and TRBJ2-4, with D possibly matching TRBD2 (5 bases). This CDR3 comprises 14 residues. Germline CDR1 reads MNHEY; CDR2 reads SVGAGI. V lost 5 bases, J lost 7 bases, and 15 bases lay in between. CDR3 bases: TGTGCCAGCAGTCCTGGAGGCCTAGGGAACATTCAGTACTTC. This codes for CASSPGGLGNIQYF.

This chain links TRBV19 with TRBJ2-1; TRBD2 matches at 10 bases. Germline assignment: CDR1 LNHDA and CDR2 SQIVND (reference sequence). This CDR3 is 20 amino acids long. With 3 bases clipped from V and 3 bases from J, the junction kept 17 bases outside the gene matches. CDR3 sequence reads: CASSISSSGGGPPYYNEQFF. The CDR3 DNA reads TGTGCCAGTAGTATCTCGTCGAGCGGGGGGGGACCACCCTACTACAATGAGCAGTTCTTC.

The V gene is TRBV5-1, the J gene TRBJ2-1; 7 positions agree with TRBD2. The ends lost 6 bases at V and 4 bases at J; junction bases unmatched: 7. This CDR3 spans 14 amino acids. Germline loops: CDR1 SGHRS, CDR2 YFSETQ. DNA of the CDR3: TGCGCCAGCACCCCGACTAGCCTATACAATGAGCAGTTCTTC. It is translated as CASTPTSLYNEQFF.

This clone was seen more than once but under ten times. The chain is built from TRBV14 and TRBJ2-1, with a possible D match to TRBD1 (6 bases). The CDR3 is 14 residues long. The V gene lost 3 bases and the J gene lost 4 bases, with 10 bases spanning the gap. Germline V CDR1 and CDR2: SGHDN, FVKESK. CDR3 amino acids: CASSHTDRYNEQFF. Here the CDR3 DNA reads TGTGCCAGCAGCCACACGGACAGATACAATGAGCAGTTCTTC.

This clone was observed a handful of times. The chain has TRBV12-5 and TRBJ2-6; 7 positions match TRBD1. J was trimmed by 2 bases and V by 8 bases; bases with no gene match: 3. The CDR3 is 14 amino acids. CDR1 is LGHNT, CDR2 FRNRAP, per germline. CDR3 DNA: TGTGCTAGTACCAGGGGGACTGGGGCCAACGTCCTGACTTTC. Its translation is CASTRGTGANVLTF. Variable domain in full (rest from reference TRBV12-5 and TRBJ2-6): DARVTQTPRHKVTEMGQEVTMRCQPILGHNTVFWYRQTMMQGLELLAYFRNRAPLDDSGMPKDRFSAEMPDATLATLKIQPSEPRDSAVYFCASTRGTGANVLTFGAGSRLTVL.

V is TRBV6-5 and J is TRBJ2-5, with D unclear. V gave up 7 bases and J gave up 0 bases, with 12 bases separating them. Germline CDR1 MNHEY, CDR2 SVGAGI. The CDR3 is 14 residues long. The CDR3 nucleotides are TGTGCCAGCAAAGCGAGTGCTTACCAAGAGACCCAGTACTTC. This translates into CASKASAYQETQYF.

This sequence joins TRBV18 and TRBJ1-6, with TRBD1 as a possible D gene (6 bases). This CDR3 is 15 amino acids long. Germline V CDR1 and CDR2: KGHSH, LQKENI. Trimming stripped 3 bases from V and 5 bases from J, with 11 bases between. The CDR3 bases are TGTGCCAGCTCACCCCGGACAGTCGATAATTCACCCCTCCACTTT. It specifies CASSPRTVDNSPLHF.

The V call is TRBV7-2, the J call TRBJ2-4, with D perhaps matching TRBD2 (6 bases). V gave up 5 bases and J gave up 1 base, with 18 bases separating them. The CDR3 totals 17 residues. Germline loops: CDR1 SGHTA, CDR2 FQGNSA. DNA for the CDR3: TGTGCCAGCAGCCCAACATCCCGGGGGTTGGCCAAAAACATTCAGTACTTC. Translating it yields CASSPTSRGLAKNIQYF.

The V call is TRBV11-2, the J call TRBJ1-3, with D possibly matching TRBD1 (6 bases). Trimming removed 5 bases from V and 0 bases from J, with 14 bases in between. The CDR3 is made up of 16 amino acids. Germline lookup yields CDR1 SGHAT and CDR2 FQNNGV. CDR3 region: CASSLNWDISGNTIYF. CDR3 bases: TGTGCCAGCAGCCTCAATTGGGACATCTCTGGAAACACCATATATTTT.

This chain joins TRBV30 and TRBJ1-3; 7 bases line up with TRBD1. This CDR3 spans 15 amino acids. The trim removed 2 bases at V and 0 bases at J, leaving 4 bases unmatched. From germline, CDR1 is GTSNPN and CDR2 SVGIG (reference sequence). CDR3 DNA sequence: TGTGCCTGGAGTAAGGGACAGAGCTCTGGAAACACCATATATTTT. Encoded protein: CAWSKGQSSGNTIYF.